This T cell receptor beta chain was obtained from a study of blood T cell repertoires in COVID-19. Study in general: Collection of acute and convalescent COVID-19 samples took place in the United States, Italy and Spain. The cDNA or gDNA used as material had been derived from T cells, B-cell-depleted T cells, or PBMCs.

The Seattle patients joined while their infection was active and were tracked longitudinally afterward. Authors' data handling: Reference gene primers were amplified, and this amplification served to estimate nucleated cell counts. TCRdb keeps only in-frame clones here, not all; method: immunoSEQ multiplex PCR. Clone size and the V and J calls come from that table; the DNA yielded D and trimming. Of some 220,000 clones in the sample, around 85% were seen once. The germline V gene encodes CDR1 GTSNPN and CDR2 SVGIG (reference sequence). Deletions cut 3 bases from V and 7 bases from J, with 13 bases between. The CDR3 length is 14 residues.

The receptor was isolated from a woman in her seventies with COVID-19, enrolled during active disease. Sequencing input: peripheral blood. V gene TRBV30 combines with J gene TRBJ1-6; possible D gene TRBD1, 6 bases. The CDR3 protein is CAWSVDSRNSPLHF. Here the CDR3 DNA reads TGTGCCTGGAGCGTGGACAGTAGAAATTCACCCCTCCACTTT.